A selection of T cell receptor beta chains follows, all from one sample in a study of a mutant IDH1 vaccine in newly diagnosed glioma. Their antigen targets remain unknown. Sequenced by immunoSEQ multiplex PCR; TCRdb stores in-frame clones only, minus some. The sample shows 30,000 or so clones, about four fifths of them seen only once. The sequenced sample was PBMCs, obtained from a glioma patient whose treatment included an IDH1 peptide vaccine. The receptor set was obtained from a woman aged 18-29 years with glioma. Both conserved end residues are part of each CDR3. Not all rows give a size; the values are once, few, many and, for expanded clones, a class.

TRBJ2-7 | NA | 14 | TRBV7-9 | CASSSAGQGFEQYF
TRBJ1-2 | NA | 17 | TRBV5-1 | CASSLELAAGVSYGYTF
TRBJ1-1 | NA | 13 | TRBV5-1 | CASTITGNTEAFF
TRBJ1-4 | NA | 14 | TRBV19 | CAVEPGQGHEKLFF
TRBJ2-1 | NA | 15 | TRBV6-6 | CASSYDSYVGREQFF
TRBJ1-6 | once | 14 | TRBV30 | CAWLEGLGSSPLHF
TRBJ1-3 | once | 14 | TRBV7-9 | CASGTGISGNTIYF
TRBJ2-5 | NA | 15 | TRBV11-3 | CASSLGGRGAETQYF
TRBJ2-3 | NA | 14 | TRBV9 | CASSVRGSVDTQYF
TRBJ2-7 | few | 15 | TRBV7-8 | CASSLAGTGAYEQYF
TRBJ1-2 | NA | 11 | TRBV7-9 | CASSPRDTWKF
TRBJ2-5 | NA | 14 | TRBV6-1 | CASSEEAAEWTQYF
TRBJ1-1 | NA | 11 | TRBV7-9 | CASSFGTEAFF
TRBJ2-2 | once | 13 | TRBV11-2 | CASSLSNTGELFF
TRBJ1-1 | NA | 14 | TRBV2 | CASRPQGNPAGAFF
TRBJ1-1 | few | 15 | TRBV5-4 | CASSSGTGGANEAFF
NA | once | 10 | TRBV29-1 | CSVVEYEQYF
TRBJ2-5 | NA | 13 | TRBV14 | CASSPIRGETQYF
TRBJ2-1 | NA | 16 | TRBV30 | CAWSPIGSGKNNEQFF